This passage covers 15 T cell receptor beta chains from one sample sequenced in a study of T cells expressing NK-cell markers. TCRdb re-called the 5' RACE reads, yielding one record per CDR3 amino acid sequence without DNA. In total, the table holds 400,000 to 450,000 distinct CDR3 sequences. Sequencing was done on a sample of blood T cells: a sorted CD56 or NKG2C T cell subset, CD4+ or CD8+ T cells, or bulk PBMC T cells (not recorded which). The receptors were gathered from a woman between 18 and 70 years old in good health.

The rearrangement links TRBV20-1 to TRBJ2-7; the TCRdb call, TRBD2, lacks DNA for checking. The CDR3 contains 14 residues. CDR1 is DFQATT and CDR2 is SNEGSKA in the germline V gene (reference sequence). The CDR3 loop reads CSAREGRESYEQYF.

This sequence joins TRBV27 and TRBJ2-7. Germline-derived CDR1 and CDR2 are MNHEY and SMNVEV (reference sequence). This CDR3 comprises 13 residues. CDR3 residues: CASSRTVLHEQYF.

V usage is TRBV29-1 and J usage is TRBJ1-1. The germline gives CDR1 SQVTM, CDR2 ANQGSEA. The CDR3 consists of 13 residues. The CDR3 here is CSVVLAANTEAFF.

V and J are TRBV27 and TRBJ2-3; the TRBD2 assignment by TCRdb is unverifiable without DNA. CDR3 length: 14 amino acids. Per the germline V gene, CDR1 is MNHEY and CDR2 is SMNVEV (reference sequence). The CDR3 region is CASWRLAGDDTQYF.

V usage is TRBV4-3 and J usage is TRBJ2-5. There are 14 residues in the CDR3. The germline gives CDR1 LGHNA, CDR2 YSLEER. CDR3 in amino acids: CASSQGGGSETQYF.

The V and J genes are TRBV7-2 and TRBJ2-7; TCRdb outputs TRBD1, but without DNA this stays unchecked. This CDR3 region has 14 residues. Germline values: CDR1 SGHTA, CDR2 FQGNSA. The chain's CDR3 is CASSYIDRDYEQYF.

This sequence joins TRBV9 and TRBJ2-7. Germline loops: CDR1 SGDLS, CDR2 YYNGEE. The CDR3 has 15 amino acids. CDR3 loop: CASSEDPNRSYEQYF.

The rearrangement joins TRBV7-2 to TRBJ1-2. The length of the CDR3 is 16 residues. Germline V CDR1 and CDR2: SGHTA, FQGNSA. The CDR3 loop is CASSLKPLPTSYGYTF.

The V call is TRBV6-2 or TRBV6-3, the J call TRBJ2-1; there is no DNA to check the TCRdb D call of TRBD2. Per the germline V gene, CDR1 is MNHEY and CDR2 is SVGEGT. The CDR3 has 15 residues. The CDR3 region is CASSYFGLRYNEQFF.

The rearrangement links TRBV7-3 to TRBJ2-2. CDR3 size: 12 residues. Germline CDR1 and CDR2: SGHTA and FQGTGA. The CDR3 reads CASSPHTGELFF.

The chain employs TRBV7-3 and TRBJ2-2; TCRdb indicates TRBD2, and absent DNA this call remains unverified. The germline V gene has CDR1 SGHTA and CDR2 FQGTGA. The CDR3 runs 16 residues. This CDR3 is CASSAGTLLGTGELFF.

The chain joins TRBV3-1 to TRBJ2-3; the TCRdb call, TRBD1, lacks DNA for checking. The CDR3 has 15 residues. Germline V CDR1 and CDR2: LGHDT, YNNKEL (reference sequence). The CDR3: CASSQYRGPTDTQYF.

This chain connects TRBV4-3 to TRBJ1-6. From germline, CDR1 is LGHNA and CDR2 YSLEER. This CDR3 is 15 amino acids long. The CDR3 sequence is CASSQGESHNSPLHF.

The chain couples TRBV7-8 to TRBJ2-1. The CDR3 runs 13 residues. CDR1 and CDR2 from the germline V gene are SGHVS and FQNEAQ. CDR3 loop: CASSLGKHGEQFF.

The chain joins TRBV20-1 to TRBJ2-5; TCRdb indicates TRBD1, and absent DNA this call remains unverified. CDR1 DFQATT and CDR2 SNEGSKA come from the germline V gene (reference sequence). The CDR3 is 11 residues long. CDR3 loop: CSASGGQTQYF.